This TCR beta chain was identified during a study of blood T cell repertoires in COVID-19. The method was immunoSEQ multiplex PCR; TCRdb's version includes in-frame clones alone and lacks a portion of them. The top ten clones hold 1.4% to 1.5% of a sample with 62,000 or so clones, approximately 83% of them seen once. This CDR3 region has 16 residues. After removal of 4 bases from V and 1 base from J, the junction contained 9 bases not matched to a gene. CDR1 and CDR2 (germline): MDHEN, SYDVKM. This clone was observed once. The chain is built from TRBV28 and TRBJ1-2, with TRBD1 identical over 7 bases. The sequence came from a woman between 55 and 75 years old with acute or convalescent COVID-19. The sequenced sample was peripheral blood. DNA for the CDR3: TGTGCCAGCAGTTCCCCCGGAAGACAGGGTAACTATGGCTACACCTTC. Translating it yields CASSSPGRQGNYGYTF.